This T cell receptor beta chain was captured by sequencing in a study of cytomegalovirus exposure and HLA in healthy donors. The study, taken as a whole, reports: Under in vitro conditions, a few CMV-associated chains were confirmed as specific for CMV antigens.

Concerning this clone itself: The antigen remains undetermined.

Assay: immunoSEQ multiplex PCR; the TCRdb copy retains only in-frame clones and omits some. The sample comprises approximately 98,000 clones, approximately 94% of which are singletons, and 0.67% rests with the top ten. V was shortened by 8 bases and J by 10 bases, with 12 bases between the two germline ends. The CDR3 loop spans 12 amino acids. Germline CDR1 KGHSH, CDR2 LQKENI. The chain uses TRBV18 and TRBJ1-6; no clear D. The sequenced sample was PBMCs. This TCR came from a woman between 18 and 29 years old in good health and CMV-seronegative. CDR3 DNA: TGTGCCAGCGCCCAAAGGGAGTCACCCCTCCACTTT. It yields the protein CASAQRESPLHF.